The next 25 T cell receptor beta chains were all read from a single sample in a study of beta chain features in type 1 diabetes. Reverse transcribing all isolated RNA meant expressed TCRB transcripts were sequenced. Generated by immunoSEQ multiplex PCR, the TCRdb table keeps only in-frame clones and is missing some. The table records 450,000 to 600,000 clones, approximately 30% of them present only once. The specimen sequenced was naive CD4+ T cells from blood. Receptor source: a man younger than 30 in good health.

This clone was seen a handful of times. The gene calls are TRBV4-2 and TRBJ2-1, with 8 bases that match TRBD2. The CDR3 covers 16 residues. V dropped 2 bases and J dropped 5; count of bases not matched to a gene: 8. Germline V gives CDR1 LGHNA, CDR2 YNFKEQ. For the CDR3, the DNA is TGTGCCAGCAGCCAAAGGGGAGGACTAGCAGACAATGAGCAGTTCTTC. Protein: CASSQRGGLADNEQFF.

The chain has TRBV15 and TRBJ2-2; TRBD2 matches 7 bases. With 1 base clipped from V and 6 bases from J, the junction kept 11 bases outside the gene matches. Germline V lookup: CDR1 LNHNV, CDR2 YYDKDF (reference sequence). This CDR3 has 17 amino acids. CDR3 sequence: CATSRGASGFLAGELFF. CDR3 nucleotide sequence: TGTGCCACCAGCAGAGGGGCTAGCGGCTTCTTGGCCGGGGAGCTGTTTTTT.

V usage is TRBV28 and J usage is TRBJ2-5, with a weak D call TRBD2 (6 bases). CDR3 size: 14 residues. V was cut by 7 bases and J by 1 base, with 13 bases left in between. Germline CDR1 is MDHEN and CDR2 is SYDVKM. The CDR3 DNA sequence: TGTGCCAGCAATTCTAGGAGGGGCCAAGAGACCCAGTACTTC. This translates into CASNSRRGQETQYF.

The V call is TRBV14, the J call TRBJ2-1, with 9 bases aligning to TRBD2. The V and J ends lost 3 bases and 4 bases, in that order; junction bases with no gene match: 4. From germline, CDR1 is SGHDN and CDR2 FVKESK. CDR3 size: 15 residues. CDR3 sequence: CASSQASGVYNEQFF. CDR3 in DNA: TGTGCCAGCAGCCAGGCTAGCGGGGTATACAATGAGCAGTTCTTC.

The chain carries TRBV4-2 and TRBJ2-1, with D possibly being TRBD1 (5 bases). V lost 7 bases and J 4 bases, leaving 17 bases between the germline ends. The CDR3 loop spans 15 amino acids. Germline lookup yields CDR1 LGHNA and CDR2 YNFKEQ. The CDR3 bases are TGTGCCAGCACCCAGGGCGGCCGTGGGTACAATGAGCAGTTCTTC. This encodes CASTQGGRGYNEQFF.

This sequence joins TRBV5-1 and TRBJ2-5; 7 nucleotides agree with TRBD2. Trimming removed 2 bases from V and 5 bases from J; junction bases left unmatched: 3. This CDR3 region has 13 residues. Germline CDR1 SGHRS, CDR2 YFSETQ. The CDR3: CASSFGTTETQYF. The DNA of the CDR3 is TGCGCCAGCAGCTTTGGGACTACGGAGACCCAGTACTTC.

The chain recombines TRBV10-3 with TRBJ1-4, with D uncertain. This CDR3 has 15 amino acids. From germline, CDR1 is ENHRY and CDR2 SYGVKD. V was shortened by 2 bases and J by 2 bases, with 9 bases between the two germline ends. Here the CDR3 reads CAISEGFSTNEKLFF. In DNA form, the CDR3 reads TGTGCCATCAGTGAGGGTTTTTCGACTAATGAAAAACTGTTTTTT.

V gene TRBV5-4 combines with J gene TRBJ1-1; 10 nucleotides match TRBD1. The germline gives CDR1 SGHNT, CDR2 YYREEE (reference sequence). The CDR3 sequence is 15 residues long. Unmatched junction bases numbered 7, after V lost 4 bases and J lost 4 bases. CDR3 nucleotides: TGTGCCAGCAGCACTAGACAGGGGGCCAGCACTGAAGCTTTCTTT. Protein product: CASSTRQGASTEAFF.

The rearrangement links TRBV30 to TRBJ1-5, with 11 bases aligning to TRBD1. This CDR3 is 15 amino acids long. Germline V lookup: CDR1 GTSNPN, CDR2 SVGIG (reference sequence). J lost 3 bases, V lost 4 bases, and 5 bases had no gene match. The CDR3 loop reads CAWTRDRGSNQPQHF. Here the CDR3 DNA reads TGTGCCTGGACCCGGGACAGGGGGTCCAATCAGCCCCAGCATTTT.

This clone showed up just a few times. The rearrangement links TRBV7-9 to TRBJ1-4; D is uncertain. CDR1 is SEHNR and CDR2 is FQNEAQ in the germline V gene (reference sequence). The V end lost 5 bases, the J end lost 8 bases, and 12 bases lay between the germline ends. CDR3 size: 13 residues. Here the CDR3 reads CASSTKTREKLFF. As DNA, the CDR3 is TGTGCCAGCAGCACAAAGACGAGGGAAAAACTGTTTTTT.

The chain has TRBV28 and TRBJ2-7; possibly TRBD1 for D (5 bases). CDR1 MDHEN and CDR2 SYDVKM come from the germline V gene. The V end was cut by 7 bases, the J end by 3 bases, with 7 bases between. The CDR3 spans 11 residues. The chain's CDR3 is CASKQDYEQYF. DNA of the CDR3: TGTGCCAGCAAACAGGACTACGAGCAGTACTTC.

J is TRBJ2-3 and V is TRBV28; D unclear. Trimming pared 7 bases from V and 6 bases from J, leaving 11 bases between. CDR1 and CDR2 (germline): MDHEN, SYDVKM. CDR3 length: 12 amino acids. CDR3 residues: CASTALMDTQYF. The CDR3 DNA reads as TGTGCCAGCACCGCTTTGATGGATACGCAGTATTTT.

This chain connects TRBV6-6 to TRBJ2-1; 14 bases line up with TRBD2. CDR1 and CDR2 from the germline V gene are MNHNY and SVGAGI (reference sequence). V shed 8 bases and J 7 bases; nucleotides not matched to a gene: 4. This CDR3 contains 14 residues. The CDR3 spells CASGGTSGSNEQFF. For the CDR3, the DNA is TGTGCCAGCGGCGGGACTAGCGGGAGTAATGAGCAGTTCTTC.

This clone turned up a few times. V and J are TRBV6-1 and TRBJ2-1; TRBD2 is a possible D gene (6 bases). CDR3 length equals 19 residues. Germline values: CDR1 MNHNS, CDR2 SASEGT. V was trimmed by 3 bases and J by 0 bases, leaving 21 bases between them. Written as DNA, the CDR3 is TGTGCCAGCAGTGAGAGAGCCTCACGTAGCGGCAGCTCCTACAATGAGCAGTTCTTC. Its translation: CASSERASRSGSSYNEQFF.

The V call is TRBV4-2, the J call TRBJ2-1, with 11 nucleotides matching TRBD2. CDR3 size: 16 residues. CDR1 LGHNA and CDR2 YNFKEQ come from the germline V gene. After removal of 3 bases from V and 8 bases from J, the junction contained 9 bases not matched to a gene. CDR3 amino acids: CASSHDTSGRLDEQFF. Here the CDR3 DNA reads TGTGCCAGCAGCCACGACACTAGCGGGAGACTTGATGAGCAGTTCTTC.

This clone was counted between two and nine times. CDR3 bases: TGTGCCAGCAGCGGCCTAGCGGGCTTCCGGACGGAGACCCAGTACTTC. Amino acids: CASSGLAGFRTETQYF. The chain couples TRBV9 to TRBJ2-5; 8 bases match TRBD2. V lost 3 bases and J lost 5; bases outside the gene matches: 12. Germline assignment: CDR1 SGDLS and CDR2 YYNGEE. CDR3 length: 16 residues.

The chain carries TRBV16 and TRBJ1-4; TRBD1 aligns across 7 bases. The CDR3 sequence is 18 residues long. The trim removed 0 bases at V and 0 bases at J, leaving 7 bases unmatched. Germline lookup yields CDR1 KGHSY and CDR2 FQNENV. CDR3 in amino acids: CASSQSPRGGSTNEKLFF. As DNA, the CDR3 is TGTGCCAGCAGCCAATCCCCCAGGGGGGGATCAACTAATGAAAAACTGTTTTTT.

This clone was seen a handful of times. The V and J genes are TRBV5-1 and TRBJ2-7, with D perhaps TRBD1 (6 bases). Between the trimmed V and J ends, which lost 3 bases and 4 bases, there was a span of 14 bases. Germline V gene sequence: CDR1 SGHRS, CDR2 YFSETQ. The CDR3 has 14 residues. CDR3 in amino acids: CASSSGGLSYEQYF. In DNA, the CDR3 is TGCGCCAGCAGCTCTGGGGGCCTATCTTACGAGCAGTACTTC.

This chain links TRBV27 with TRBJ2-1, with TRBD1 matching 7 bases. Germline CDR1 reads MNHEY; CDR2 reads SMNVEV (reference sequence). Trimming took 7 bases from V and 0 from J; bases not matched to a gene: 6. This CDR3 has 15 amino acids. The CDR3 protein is CASTHRDSSYNEQFF. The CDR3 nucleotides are TGTGCCAGCACCCACCGGGACAGCTCCTACAATGAGCAGTTCTTC.

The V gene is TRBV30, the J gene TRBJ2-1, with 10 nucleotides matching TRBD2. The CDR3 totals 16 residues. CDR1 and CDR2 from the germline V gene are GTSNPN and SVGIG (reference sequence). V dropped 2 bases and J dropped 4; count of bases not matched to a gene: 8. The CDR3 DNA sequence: TGTGCCTGGAGTCCACCGGGACTAGCGAGATACAATGAGCAGTTCTTC. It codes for CAWSPPGLARYNEQFF.

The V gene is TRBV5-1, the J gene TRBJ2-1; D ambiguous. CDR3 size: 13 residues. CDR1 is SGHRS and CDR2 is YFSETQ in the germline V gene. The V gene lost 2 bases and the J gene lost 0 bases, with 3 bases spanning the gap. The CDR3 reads CASSFGSYNEQFF. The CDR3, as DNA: TGCGCCAGCAGCTTTGGCTCCTACAATGAGCAGTTCTTC.

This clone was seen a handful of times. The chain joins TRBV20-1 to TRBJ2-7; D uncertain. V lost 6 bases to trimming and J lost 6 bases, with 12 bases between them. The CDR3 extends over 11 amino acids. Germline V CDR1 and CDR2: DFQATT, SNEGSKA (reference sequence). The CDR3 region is CSAITQREQYF. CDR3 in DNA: TGCAGTGCAATAACCCAGCGCGAGCAGTACTTC.

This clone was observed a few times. DNA of the CDR3: TGTGCCAGCAGAGCGGGCAGGGTGGAAGAGACCCAGTACTTC. This sequence encodes CASRAGRVEETQYF. This chain connects TRBV6-5 to TRBJ2-5, with D tentatively TRBD2 (6 bases). V was trimmed by 6 bases and J by 3 bases, leaving 14 bases between them. Germline assignment: CDR1 MNHEY and CDR2 SVGAGI. The CDR3 covers 14 residues.

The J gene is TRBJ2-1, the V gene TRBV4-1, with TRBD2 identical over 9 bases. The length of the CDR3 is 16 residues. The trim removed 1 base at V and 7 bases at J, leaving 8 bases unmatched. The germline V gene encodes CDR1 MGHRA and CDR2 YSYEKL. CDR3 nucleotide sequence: TGCGCCAGCAGCCAAGTCGTAGCGGGAGCAAGGAATGAGCAGTTCTTC. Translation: CASSQVVAGARNEQFF.

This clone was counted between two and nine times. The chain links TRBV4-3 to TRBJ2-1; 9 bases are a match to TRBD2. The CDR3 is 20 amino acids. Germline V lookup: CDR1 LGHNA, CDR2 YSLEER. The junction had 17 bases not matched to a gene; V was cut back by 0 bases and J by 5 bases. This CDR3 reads CASSQDLQVGGLATHNEQFF. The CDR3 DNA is TGCGCCAGCAGCCAAGATTTACAGGTCGGGGGACTAGCAACCCACAATGAGCAGTTCTTC.